This entry describes one T cell receptor (beta chain). Germline V gene sequence: CDR1 MNHEY, CDR2 SVGEGT. This CDR3 spans 14 amino acids. The junction had 6 bases not matched to a gene; V was cut back by 6 bases and J by 7 bases. The entry originates in a study of T cell repertoires in cytomegalovirus infection. One entry per CDR3 protein, called by TCRdb with MiXCR from the reads. This sample yields fewer than 550,000 distinct CDR3 sequences, of which 15% to 20% are seen a single time; 20% to 30% belongs to the top ten. The chain couples TRBV6-2 or TRBV6-3 to TRBJ2-1; TRBD2 agrees at 10 bases. Input material: CD8+ T cells from PBMCs. This sequence was found in a human donor in good health (CMV status not recorded). Some clones in this sample may be carry-over from other donors' samples. CDR3 DNA: TGTGCCAGCAGATTAGTTAGCGGGAGGAATGAGCAGTTCTTC. Encoded protein: CASRLVSGRNEQFF.